In this sample, the clone carrying this TCR beta chain turned up once. The data stem from a study of blood T cell repertoires in COVID-19. Germline values: CDR1 KGHSH, CDR2 LQKENI. Trimming cost V 0 bases and J 5 bases; bases outside gene matches: 9. This CDR3 has 17 amino acids. Sequencing used immunoSEQ multiplex PCR; TCRdb keeps in-frame clones, though not all of them. The sample lists about 160,000 clones; over 70% were seen once. The sequence was obtained from a woman aged 40 to 50 with acute COVID-19. This rearrangement joins TRBV18 to TRBJ2-5; 10 nucleotides match TRBD1. The sequencing input was PBMCs or T cells enriched from blood (not recorded which). CDR3 in amino acids: CASSPPRDRGGLETQYF. The DNA of the CDR3 is TGTGCCAGCTCACCACCAAGGGACAGGGGAGGATTGGAGACCCAGTACTTC. Complete variable domain (other parts from reference TRBV18 and TRBJ2-5): NAGVMQNPRHLVRRRGQEARLRCSPMKGHSHVYWYRQLPEEGLKFMVYLQKENIIDESGMPKERFSAEFPKEGPSILRIQQVVRGDSAAYFCASSPPRDRGGLETQYFGPGTRLLVL.